This TCR beta chain was found in a study of blood T cell repertoires in COVID-19. Trimming cost V 6 bases and J 0 bases, with 6 bases left between them. The length of the CDR3 is 12 residues. Germline CDR1 and CDR2: MNHEY and SMNVEV (reference sequence). Original processing methods: Amplification from reference gene primers served as the basis for estimated nucleated cell counts. Measured with immunoSEQ multiplex PCR; TCRdb has only the in-frame clones, and not every one. V, J and clone size were drawn from that table, and D and trimming were deduced from the DNA. The sample has 45,000 to 55,000 clones; 90% are singletons.

Sequencing was carried out using peripheral blood. This clonotype originated in a human donor in a cohort sampled during active COVID-19. The chain uses TRBV27 and TRBJ2-7, with D unresolved. Here the CDR3 DNA reads TGTGCCAGCAGCTCTTTCTCCTACGAGCAGTACTTC. Translating gives CASSSFSYEQYF.